One sample yielded the 2 T cell receptor beta chains listed below, sequenced in a study of blood T cell repertoires in COVID-19. This table comes from immunoSEQ multiplex PCR, and its TCRdb copy is limited to in-frame clones, with some not included. The sample lists roughly 380,000 clones, 89% occurring once. The sequenced material came from peripheral blood. All receptors come from a woman in her thirties or forties with COVID-19, enrolled during active disease.

The chain combines TRBV19 with TRBJ2-2, with a possible D match to TRBD2 (6 bases). The CDR3 totals 16 residues. V gave up 3 bases and J gave up 5 bases, with 16 bases separating them. From germline, CDR1 is LNHDA and CDR2 SQIVND (reference sequence). CDR3 protein: CASSIPGLLPTGELFF. In nucleotides, the CDR3 is TGTGCCAGTAGTATCCCGGGACTCCTTCCTACCGGGGAGCTGTTTTTT. Supplemented by reference TRBV19 and TRBJ2-2, the full variable domain reads DGGITQSPKYLFRKEGQNVTLSCEQNLNHDAMYWYRQDPGQGLRLIYYSQIVNDFQKGDIAEGYSVSREKKESFPLTVTSAQKNPTAFYLCASSIPGLLPTGELFFGEGSRLTVL.

This rearrangement joins TRBV27 to TRBJ1-1; D is perhaps TRBD1 (6 bases). Looked up from germline, CDR1 is MNHEY and CDR2 is SMNVEV (reference sequence). This CDR3 spans 14 amino acids. Between the trimmed V and J ends, which lost 4 bases and 4 bases, there was a span of 13 bases. The CDR3 DNA sequence: TGTGCCAGCAGTTCAGGGGCGGCGGGCACTGAAGCTTTCTTT. This encodes CASSSGAAGTEAFF.